This T cell receptor (beta chain) is drawn from a study of shared clonotypes between healthy human individuals (dated by TCRdb to 2018 to 2021). General notes on the study: Two women and a few men aged 18 to 49 years were included in the cohort. For each donor, three plates each were used for CD4 naive and CD4 memory, two plates were used for CD8 naive, and one plate was used for CD8 memory. Per donor, leukapheresis produced somewhere between about 0.94 and 9.5 billion PBMCs. The study deeply sequenced blood TCR repertoires of five healthy adults to estimate repertoire size and the extent of clonotype sharing between individuals. To increase sequencing depth and limit assay-specific biases, TCR repertoire library preparation and sequencing were carried out by different laboratories using diverse techniques. The full study reports these points: Higher generation probabilities were observed for clonotypes shared by all four sorted-subset donors than for non-shared clonotypes. Even with the large sequencing depth, rarefaction of the sorted-subset datasets indicated that sequencing was incomplete. Because the study included only a small number of donors, the genetic and exposure-history diversity represented was limited. Pairwise subsampling led to the expectation that sequencing depth would affect the degree of clonotype sharing among donors. When four donors were compared, the shared fraction of clonotypes was about 5.5% for naive CD4, approximately 3.3% for naive CD8, 2% to 2.5% for memory CD4, and 0.35% to 0.4% for memory CD8. Naive subsets generally had larger estimated clonotype richness than memory subsets. Only blood was sampled, and tissue TCR repertoires likely differ from those in blood.

To note about this clone: Its antigen remains undetermined. No qualities accompany the bases; no much larger clone lies one base away.

The germline V and J ends show losses of 3 bases and 2 bases respectively, and no gene match explains 2 bases of the junction. The CDR3 holds 15 amino acids from the cysteine to the phenylalanine. CDR3 DNA is the only sequence kept; it has 45 bases, read in frame from the first base. Sequences SEHNR (CDR1) and FQNEAQ (CDR2) are obtained from the germline V gene (reference sequence). The donors were healthy, HIV-negative adults who had no recently reported acute infections or vaccinations. Only Caucasian adults living in Nashville, Tennessee, USA were represented among the donors. CD4+ T cells were enriched through magnetic negative selection, after which naive cells were positively selected on CD45RA and the remaining negative fraction served as the memory subset. After blood collection by leukapheresis, PBMCs were isolated using Ficoll-Histopaque density gradient centrifugation and then cryopreserved in the vapor phase of liquid nitrogen. Purity and quantity of every magnetically sorted T cell population were checked by analytical flow cytometry. Each sorted fraction had its genomic DNA isolated and then quantified by UV absorbance on a Nanodrop 2000c.

TCR CDR3 regions were amplified from genomic DNA by multiplex PCR using the deep immunoSEQ assay. Extracted genomic DNA from each cell subset was distributed evenly across all wells of several immunoSEQ 96-well plates, and each plate was treated as a replicate. For sorted subsets, approximately 190 ng of genomic DNA, equivalent to roughly 30,000 T cell genomes, went into each replicate PCR. Purified libraries were quantified with a Qubit 3.0 fluorometer, sized on a Bioanalyzer 2100, and re-quantified with the KAPA Library Quantification kit. Each immunoSEQ 96-well plate was sequenced on its own single-read 150-cycle Illumina NextSeq 550 flow cell. Turning to the authors' computational methods: Because the immunoSEQ output held only junctional sequences and lacked quality scores, the filtering could not match the filtering applied to full-length reads. Sequences were annotated with PyIR, a Python wrapper for IgBLAST v1.9, using IMGT germline references to assign V/J genes and CDR3. Reads with weak V/J assignments (E-value above 1e-6), missing CDR3, stop codons, out-of-frame junctions, or ambiguous translated residues were removed. V3J clonotypes were defined as sequences sharing the same inferred V gene, J gene, and CDR3 amino acid sequence. To compute the percentage overlap between repertoires, the number of shared unique clonotypes was divided by the size of the smaller repertoire. Richness of each repertoire was evaluated using RTK rarefaction, the Chao1 estimator, and Recon v2.1 estimates of unobserved clonotypes. Generation probabilities for all TCRbeta clonotypes obtained by the gDNA method from a handful of donors were computed using OLGA. This immuneACCESS table, as held by TCRdb, lists in-frame sequences with V and J called but not all clones. Of the missing ones, under half trace to an unresolved V gene in checked studies; the others have no known cause. From that table come the V and J calls and clone size; the DNA was used to work out D and trimming. This sample is represented by 330,000 or so clones; under 80% of them were singletons. The ten largest clones add up to approximately 10% of the sample.

Material for sequencing was memory CD4+ T cells sorted from blood. Interpreted using the paper, the cell subset or site label stands for: CD45RA-negative fraction. This receptor was taken from a man aged 30-40 years in good health. Here the chain combines TRBV7-9 and TRBJ2-1, and 9 junctional nucleotides match TRBD2. The CDR3 has the sequence CASSFSGSPYNEQFF. The DNA reads TGTGCCAGCAGCTTTAGCGGGAGCCCCTACAATGAGCAGTTCTTC. The full variable domain, with segments outside the CDR3 supplied by the reference TRBV7-9 and TRBJ2-1 proteins, appears as DTGVSQNPRHKITKRGQNVTFRCDPISEHNRLYWYRQTLGQGPEFLTYFQNEAQLEKSRLLSDRFSAERPKGSFSTLEIQRTEQGDSAMYLCASSFSGSPYNEQFFGPGTRLTVL.